This TCR beta chain was identified during a study of MAIT cells during Salmonella Paratyphi A infection (dated 2017 in TCRdb). In terms of the full investigation: Adult volunteers aged 18 to 60 swallowed one dose of 1-5x10^3 CFU of S. Paratyphi A strain NVGH308. Starting at diagnosis, diagnosed volunteers were given ciprofloxacin 500 mg twice a day for 14 days.

About this clonotype: Its recognized antigen is unknown. Base qualities are not provided; no much larger clone lies one nucleotide away.

The study at large found these results: Diagnosed volunteers showed more expansion or contraction among top five MAIT clonotypes than healthy controls (approximately 0.53 versus 0.13), suggesting infection-driven repertoire reshaping. The availability of volunteer samples limited the sample sizes, but these sizes were considered adequate to detect differences between groups. The space taken up by over-represented MAIT clonotypes dropped significantly from baseline to mid-infection (about 0.15 to 0.10), while post-infection showed no significant difference. MAIT cell TRBV usage was oligoclonal with a preference for TRBV20 and TRBV6, and infection did not appear to change this usage.

Receptors were amplified or captured by 5' RACE. TCRbeta was amplified by two rounds of PCR with Phusion High-Fidelity polymerase, and sample-specific barcodes were added in the primers. To build the TCRbeta libraries, template-switch cDNA synthesis was carried out using SMARTScribe reverse transcriptase along with a TRBC-specific primer. The barcoded samples were pooled and then prepared using the NEBNext Ultra DNA Library Prep Kit for Illumina. The libraries were sequenced on an Illumina MiSeq using the MiSeq reagent kit v2, 300 cycles. In the original analysis: Reads were demultiplexed by barcode with Jemultiplexer and aligned with MiTCR using default parameters. Non-functional sequences were filtered out with VDJtools, and clonotypes were defined by amino acid sequence, with frequencies based on assigned sequence reads. The clonal space homeostasis analysis grouped clonotypes by frequency into over-represented (0.05-1), large, medium and small bins. TCRdb applied fastp at Q25 and MiXCR to the public reads, then kept only in-frame beta chains. All rows with the same CDR3 protein become a single entry with the most common DNA and genes. TCRdb's processing, not the authors', yielded these V and J calls. This sample has over 750 distinct CDR3 sequences in its table, and around 30% of those were observed once. The leading ten clones occupy under 30% of the sample.

This specimen's time point label, interpreted: before S. Paratyphi A challenge (baseline). MAIT cells were defined as Valpha7.2+ CD161+ T cells and were identified and sorted by flow cytometry. Over time, circulating MAIT cell TCRbeta repertoires were profiled in five to seven volunteers who came down with enteric fever following controlled oral challenge with live Salmonella Paratyphi A. Every diagnosed volunteer provided MAIT cell samples at pre-infection, mid-infection and post-infection timepoints. A diagnosis of enteric fever was based on Paratyphi A bacteremia and/or a persistent fever above 38 degrees C that lasted longer than 12 hours. Challenged volunteers were diagnosed with infection sometime between day 4 and day 7 after challenge. For RNA extraction, roughly 5,000 to 11,000 MAIT cells from each sample were sorted straight into RNAqueous-Micro lysis buffer. Lymphoprep gradient centrifugation was used to isolate peripheral blood mononuclear cells from blood samples and leukocyte cones. Sorting was done on either a BD FACSAria Fusion or a BD FACSAria III sorter.

V is clipped by 0 bases and J by 3 bases, and the sequence between their germline boundaries is 12 bases long. The CDR3 covers 15 residues, taking in both the cysteine and the phenylalanine. Here the CDR3 DNA is all that survives: 45 bases in frame from base 1. Sequences SGHNT (CDR1) and YYREEE (CDR2) are obtained from the germline V gene (reference sequence). The receptor was isolated from a person aged 18 to 70 who was deliberately infected with Salmonella Paratyphi A in a paratyphoid fever challenge study. The sequencing here drew on MAIT cells from blood, taken at the first sampling point of the challenge study. The rearrangement joined TRBV5-4 to TRBJ1-1; TRBD1 is a possible D gene, resting on 5 matching bases. The CDR3 region: CASSLDRPTDTEAFF. The DNA sequence is TGTGCCAGCAGCTTGGACAGGCCTACGGACACTGAAGCTTTCTTT.